What follows describes a single T cell receptor (beta chain). Primers for the PCR totalled 60 Vbeta and 13 Jbeta. Sequencing was performed with immunoSEQ multiplex PCR; in TCRdb, only in-frame clones are kept and a portion is missing. This table holds 200,000 to 250,000 clones, approximately 80% found once. The source of the sample is a study of cytomegalovirus exposure and HLA in healthy donors. Study background: Researchers found that about 82% of just under 400 genotyped donors fell within the Caucasian-associated ancestry cluster.

The CDR3 spans 12 residues. V lost 5 bases and J 4 bases, leaving 8 bases between the germline ends. Germline V lookup: CDR1 SEHNR, CDR2 FQNEAQ (reference sequence). The TCR comes from a girl aged 10 to 17 in good health and CMV-seronegative. The chain links TRBV7-9 to TRBJ1-2; D not resolved. The material sequenced was PBMCs. CDR3 in amino acids: CASSLEGYGYTF. CDR3 sequence (DNA): TGTGCCAGCAGCCTGGAGGGCTATGGCTACACCTTC.